These 26 T cell receptor beta chains originate from one sample sequenced in a study of cytomegalovirus exposure and HLA in healthy donors. Using immunoSEQ multiplex PCR, the repertoire was profiled, and TCRdb retains in-frame clones only, with some absent. The sample lists some 160,000 clones; just over 90% were seen once. The specimen sequenced was PBMCs. Receptors were obtained from a man between 18 and 35 years old in good health and CMV-seronegative.

This clone was recorded only once. This chain links TRBV4-1 with TRBJ2-2, with 13 nucleotides matching TRBD2. With V trimmed by 1 base and J by 4 bases, 6 bases remained unmatched. The CDR3 extends over 18 amino acids. Germline CDR1 MGHRA, CDR2 YSYEKL. As DNA, the CDR3 is TGCGCCAGCAGCCAAGCTGGACTAGCGGGAGCGGTCACCGGGGAGCTGTTTTTT. This gives the protein CASSQAGLAGAVTGELFF.

J is TRBJ1-3 and V is TRBV14; D possibly corresponds to TRBD1 (6 bases). CDR1 and CDR2 from the germline V gene are SGHDN and FVKESK. The V gene lost 5 bases and the J gene lost 2 bases, with 19 bases spanning the gap. The CDR3 totals 17 residues. CDR3 DNA sequence: TGTGCCAGCAGCTCCCCGCTAACAGGGTTCGCTGGAAACACCATATATTTT. Its protein is CASSSPLTGFAGNTIYF.

The genes are TRBV6-1 and TRBJ1-3; D is unresolved. V dropped 3 bases and J dropped 8 bases, with 8 bases sitting between them. Germline loops: CDR1 MNHNS, CDR2 SASEGT. The CDR3 is 12 amino acids. The CDR3 bases are TGTGCCAGCAGTGACGGTAGAGACACCATATATTTT. It translates to CASSDGRDTIYF.

The genes are TRBV5-5 and TRBJ1-2, with 7 bases aligning to TRBD1. The J segment lost 1 base and the V segment lost 1 base, leaving 4 bases of the junction unmatched. Germline loops: CDR1 SGHKS, CDR2 YYEKEE (reference sequence). This CDR3 comprises 15 residues. The CDR3 region is CASSLRRGHNYGYTF. CDR3 sequence (DNA): TGTGCCAGCAGCTTGAGGAGGGGGCATAACTATGGCTACACCTTC.

A word on this clone: The sample carries other DNA sequences with the same CDR3. J is TRBJ1-5 and V is TRBV10-1, with 8 bases identical to TRBD1. The CDR3 extends over 13 amino acids. The germline CDR1 and CDR2 sequences are WNHNN and SYGVQD (reference sequence). The V gene end was trimmed by 8 bases and the J gene end by 6 bases; junction bases not matched to a gene: 6. The CDR3 nucleotides read TGCGCCAGCTCGACAGGGGTCGGTCAGCCCCAGCATTTT. Amino acid sequence: CASSTGVGQPQHF.

V gene TRBV4-1 combines with J gene TRBJ1-5; D is possibly TRBD1 (6 bases). The CDR3 loop spans 16 amino acids. The V end was cut by 0 bases, the J end by 1 base, with 10 bases between. Germline V CDR1 and CDR2: MGHRA, YSYEKL. In nucleotides, the CDR3 is TGCGCCAGCAGCCAAGAGGGAGGGGGAAGCAATCAGCCCCAGCATTTT. Protein: CASSQEGGGSNQPQHF.

The chain uses TRBV19 and TRBJ1-2; unclear D gene. V lost 4 bases and J 7 bases, leaving 28 bases between the germline ends. This CDR3 contains 18 residues. The germline CDR1 and CDR2 sequences are LNHDA and SQIVND (reference sequence). CDR3 residues: CASSTPGGGGFFSAGYTF. The CDR3 DNA sequence: TGTGCCAGTAGTACCCCAGGAGGCGGCGGATTTTTTTCCGCTGGCTACACCTTC.

V usage is TRBV2 and J usage is TRBJ1-6; TRBD1 agrees at 10 bases. This CDR3 spans 15 amino acids. Germline CDR1 is SNHLY and CDR2 is FYNNEI. Trimming at V came to 3 bases and at J to 12 bases, leaving 8 bases not matched to a gene. The CDR3 DNA follows: TGTGCCAGCAGTGAGGGGACAGGGGTGAATATACCCCTCCACTTT. Translation: CASSEGTGVNIPLHF. The full variable domain, completed using reference TRBV2 and TRBJ1-6, is EPEVTQTPSHQVTQMGQEVILRCVPISNHLYFYWYRQILGQKVEFLVSFYNNEISEKSEIFDDQFSVERPDGSNFTLKIRSTKLEDSAMYFCASSEGTGVNIPLHFGNGTRLTVT.

This clone was recorded once. This sample includes further DNA sequences coding for the same CDR3. The V and J genes are TRBV7-9 and TRBJ1-4; TRBD1 agrees at 11 bases. Germline CDR1 is SEHNR and CDR2 is FQNEAQ (reference sequence). The CDR3 runs 14 residues. Trimming at V came to 5 bases and at J to 8 bases, leaving 4 bases not matched to a gene. CDR3 nucleotides: TGTGCCAGCAGCCTGGGACAGGGGGGGGAAAAACTGTTTTTT. This codes for CASSLGQGGEKLFF. Complete variable domain (other parts from reference TRBV7-9 and TRBJ1-4): DTGVSQNPRHKITKRGQNVTFRCDPISEHNRLYWYRQTLGQGPEFLTYFQNEAQLEKSRLLSDRFSAERPKGSFSTLEIQRTEQGDSAMYLCASSLGQGGEKLFFGSGTQLSVL.

This rearrangement joins TRBV9 to TRBJ1-2, with D perhaps TRBD1 (6 bases). Germline V gene sequence: CDR1 SGDLS, CDR2 YYNGEE. The CDR3 totals 14 residues. The V and J ends lost 4 bases and 5 bases respectively, with 15 bases between them. The CDR3 DNA follows: TGTGCCAGCAGCCCAAAGGACAGCCCTTATGGCTACACCTTC. As protein: CASSPKDSPYGYTF.

V gene TRBV6-1 combines with J gene TRBJ1-1; 12 nucleotides line up with TRBD1. This CDR3 has 15 amino acids. Germline V gene data show CDR1 as MNHNS and CDR2 as SASEGT. The junction had 4 bases not matched to a gene; V was cut back by 5 bases and J by 3 bases. The CDR3 bases are TGTGCCAGCAGTCCGGGACAGGGGGCGGACACTGAAGCTTTCTTT. It yields the protein CASSPGQGADTEAFF.

The chain has TRBV23-1 and TRBJ2-7, with TRBD2 as a possible D gene (6 bases). TRBV23-1 is an open reading frame, and its role is uncertain. The CDR3 spans 17 residues. Trimming cost V 8 bases and J 2 bases, with 25 bases left between them. The CDR3 nucleotides read TGCGCCAGCCTGGAGACAAAGGGCGGAGGGGCAGCCTACGAGCAGTACGTC. Translating it yields CASLETKGGGAAYEQYV.

The chain carries TRBV6-6 and TRBJ2-7; D gene uncertain. The CDR3 has 11 residues. Trimming cost V 4 bases and J 6 bases, with 7 bases left between them. CDR1 is MNHNY, CDR2 SVGAGI, per germline (reference sequence). CDR3 nucleotide sequence: TGTGCCAGCAGTTCGGGTGTCGAGCAGTACGTC. The encoded protein is CASSSGVEQYV.

V gene TRBV10-3 combines with J gene TRBJ2-1, with 8 bases lining up with TRBD2. The CDR3 has 15 residues. Looked up from germline, CDR1 is ENHRY and CDR2 is SYGVKD. J was trimmed by 15 bases and V by 3 bases; bases with no gene match: 16. The CDR3 DNA follows: TGTGCCATCAGTGAAATGTCTAGCGGGTGGGATGTTCCGTTCTTC. It encodes CAISEMSSGWDVPFF.

This chain links TRBV9 with TRBJ1-1; 9 nucleotides align to TRBD1. From germline, CDR1 is SGDLS and CDR2 YYNGEE. This CDR3 has 15 amino acids. The V segment lost 1 base and the J segment 7 bases; nucleotides outside the gene matches: 8. The DNA of the CDR3 is TGTGCCAGCAGCGTAACATGGACAGGGGCGGTTGAAGCTTTCTTT. Its translation is CASSVTWTGAVEAFF.

This chain links TRBV6-5 with TRBJ2-7, with D possibly matching TRBD1 (7 bases). The ends were cut back, 5 bases at V and 9 bases at J, with 14 bases in the middle. The CDR3 consists of 12 residues. Germline lookup yields CDR1 MNHEY and CDR2 SVGAGI. CDR3 in amino acids: CASSTQGGLQYF. CDR3 DNA: TGTGCCAGCAGTACTCAGGGGGGTCTGCAGTACTTC.

The V call is TRBV7-3, the J call TRBJ2-7, with 14 bases that match TRBD2. Per the germline V gene, CDR1 is SGHTA and CDR2 is FQGTGA. J was trimmed by 5 bases and V by 5 bases; bases with no gene match: 5. This CDR3 spans 15 amino acids. CDR3 in amino acids: CASSPGLAGAHEQYF. The CDR3 DNA is TGTGCCAGCAGCCCGGGACTAGCGGGGGCCCACGAGCAGTACTTC. The whole variable domain, remainder taken from reference TRBV7-3 and TRBJ2-7, is GAGVSQTPSNKVTEKGKYVELRCDPISGHTALYWYRQSLGQGPEFLIYFQGTGAADDSGLPNDRFFAVRPEGSVSTLKIQRTERGDSAVYLCASSPGLAGAHEQYFGPGTRLTVT.

V usage is TRBV10-1 and J usage is TRBJ2-3, with TRBD2 as a possible D gene (6 bases). V lost 6 bases, J lost 6 bases, and 22 bases lay in between. The germline V gene has CDR1 WNHNN and CDR2 SYGVQD (reference sequence). The CDR3 has 16 residues. The DNA of the CDR3 is TGCGCCAGCAGCGAGACTAGAGCCCCTTCCGGGGATACGCAGTATTTT. This translates into CASSETRAPSGDTQYF.

V usage is TRBV5-6 and J usage is TRBJ2-2; possible D gene TRBD1, 5 bases. Per the germline V gene, CDR1 is SGHDT and CDR2 is YYEEEE. This CDR3 has 15 residues. Trimming pared 0 bases from V and 4 bases from J, leaving 10 bases between. The CDR3 reads CASSLAPRATGELFF. CDR3 bases: TGTGCCAGCAGCTTGGCCCCCAGGGCCACCGGGGAGCTGTTTTTT.

The chain has TRBV5-5 and TRBJ2-1; 9 positions match TRBD2. The CDR3 has 17 amino acids. V shed 0 bases and J 4 bases; nucleotides not matched to a gene: 8. The germline CDR1 and CDR2 sequences are SGHKS and YYEKEE (reference sequence). CDR3: CASSLVTSGFLYNEQFF. In nucleotides, the CDR3 is TGTGCCAGCAGCTTGGTGACTAGCGGATTCCTTTACAATGAGCAGTTCTTC.

The genes are TRBV5-4 and TRBJ1-2; no firm D call. This CDR3 region has 12 residues. The germline V gene has CDR1 SGHNT and CDR2 YYREEE (reference sequence). V was clipped by 4 bases and J by 1 base, with 5 bases between them. CDR3 nucleotides: TGTGCCAGCAGCCCCGGTAACTATGGCTACACCTTC. It encodes CASSPGNYGYTF.

DNA for the CDR3: TGTGCCGGGGACAGATCGAACACTGAAGCTTTCTTT. It specifies CAGDRSNTEAFF. This chain joins TRBV30 and TRBJ1-1; 7 bases are shared with TRBD1. V shed 8 bases, J shed 1 base, and the junction held 4 bases outside the gene matches. This CDR3 comprises 12 residues. CDR1 and CDR2 from the germline V gene are GTSNPN and SVGIG (reference sequence).

CDR3 amino acids: CASTERNNEQFF. The CDR3 bases are TGTGCCAGCACCGAGAGAAACAATGAGCAGTTCTTC. The chain is built from TRBV9 and TRBJ2-1; unclear D gene. This CDR3 is built from 12 residues. Germline V gives CDR1 SGDLS, CDR2 YYNGEE. The V end lost 6 bases, the J end lost 5 bases, and 9 bases lay between the germline ends.

The genes are TRBV12-5 and TRBJ2-4, with a weak D call TRBD1 (6 bases). Trimming removed 1 base at V and 0 bases at J, with 10 bases between. Germline-derived CDR1 and CDR2 are LGHNT and FRNRAP. The CDR3 is made up of 16 amino acids. The CDR3 sequence: CASGLGTVLAKNIQYF. The DNA of the CDR3 is TGTGCTAGTGGTTTGGGGACAGTACTAGCCAAAAACATTCAGTACTTC.

This chain connects TRBV2 to TRBJ1-3; possibly TRBD1 for D (5 bases). V lost 3 bases and J lost 3, with 12 bases in between. Germline lookup yields CDR1 SNHLY and CDR2 FYNNEI. The CDR3 covers 15 residues. The CDR3 sequence: CASSDGRRDGNTIYF. For the CDR3, the DNA is TGTGCCAGCAGTGACGGGCGCAGGGATGGAAACACCATATATTTT.

The J gene is TRBJ1-1, the V gene TRBV6-1; D not certain. The CDR3 contains 12 residues. Deletions cut 3 bases from V and 3 bases from J, with 5 bases between. Germline V lookup: CDR1 MNHNS, CDR2 SASEGT. The DNA of the CDR3 is TGTGCCAGCAGTGAGCGTTACACTGAAGCTTTCTTT. It yields the protein CASSERYTEAFF.